This T cell receptor (beta chain) was documented in a study of blood T cell repertoires in COVID-19. Study context: Specimens from acute and convalescent COVID-19 originated in the United States, Italy and Spain. From T cells, B-cell-depleted T cells, or PBMCs came the material, which was cDNA or gDNA.

Participants were aged about 18 to 100 years, lived in 20 to 30 US areas, and enrolled virtually. Profiling relied on immunoSEQ multiplex PCR, and the TCRdb table lists in-frame clones only, not all of them. The sample records around 220,000 clones, roughly nine tenths being singletons. The CDR3 consists of 14 residues. Trimming left V 0 bases short and J 6 bases short, with 9 bases between. The germline CDR1 and CDR2 sequences are LNHNV and YYDKDF (reference sequence). The rearrangement links TRBV15 to TRBJ1-5; D uncertain. This TCR came from a woman in her twenties or thirties with acute COVID-19. The sequenced sample was PBMCs or T cells enriched from blood (not recorded which). CDR3 sequence: CATSRDRSGQPQHF. DNA of the CDR3: TGTGCCACCAGCAGAGATCGATCCGGTCAGCCCCAGCATTTT.